The 13 T cell receptor beta chains in this list originate from one sample, sequenced in a study of T cell repertoires in cytomegalovirus infection. Their recognized antigens are unknown. MiXCR was run by TCRdb on the reads, yielding one entry per CDR3 protein. The sample records about 890,000 distinct CDR3 sequences, approximately 31% being singletons. Sequenced material: cultured CD8+ T cells from PBMCs, taken from culture after CMV antigen stimulation. Receptor source: a human donor in good health (CMV status not recorded). Some clones in this sample may be carry-over from other donors' samples.

With respect to this clonotype: One junction end does not reproduce the germline sequence, and a read error may be involved. CDR3 nucleotide sequence: TGTGCCTCCCGGACGAACAGCGGGGAGCTGTTTTTT. Protein: CASRTNSGELFF. The gene calls are TRBV5-6 and TRBJ2-2; D not resolved. Germline loops: CDR1 SGHDT, CDR2 YYEEEE. CDR3 size: 12 residues.

The rearrangement joins TRBV7-4 to TRBJ1-2, with 8 bases fitting TRBD1. V dropped 2 bases and J dropped 4; count of bases not matched to a gene: 9. This CDR3 region has 16 residues. Germline CDR1 reads SGHVT; CDR2 reads SQSDAQ. The CDR3 bases are TGTGCCAGCAGCTTATCCCCGGACAGGGCAATCTATGGCTACACCTTC. It encodes CASSLSPDRAIYGYTF.

The chain uses TRBV7-8 and TRBJ2-3, with a tentative D call TRBD1 (5 bases). Germline CDR1 and CDR2: SGHVS and FQNEAQ. CDR3 size: 16 residues. Deletions cut 5 bases from V and 0 bases from J, with 15 bases between. Here the CDR3 reads CASSPRVAPSTDTQYF. For the CDR3, the DNA is TGTGCCAGCAGCCCCAGGGTTGCTCCTAGCACAGATACGCAGTATTTT. Full variable domain (rest looked up from reference TRBV7-8 and TRBJ2-3): GAGVSQSPRYKVAKRGQDVALRCDPISGHVSLFWYQQALGQGPEFLTYFQNEAQLDKSGLPSDRFFAERPEGSVSTLKIQRTQQEDSAVYLCASSPRVAPSTDTQYFGPGTRLTVL.

The chain couples TRBV9 to TRBJ2-7, with 9 bases identical to TRBD1. From germline, CDR1 is SGDLS and CDR2 YYNGEE. This CDR3 has 14 amino acids. Trimming removed 0 bases from V and 5 bases from J; junction bases left unmatched: 3. The CDR3 sequence: CASSVVDRGHEQYF. The CDR3 DNA reads as TGTGCCAGCAGCGTAGTGGACAGGGGCCACGAGCAGTACTTC.

In this sample, this clonotype turned up a few times. The junction shows a germline mismatch at one end, possibly a read error. The chain combines TRBV7-7 with TRBJ2-3, with TRBD2 as a possible D gene (6 bases). CDR3 length: 15 amino acids. CDR1 and CDR2 from the germline V gene are SSHAT and FNYEAQ (reference sequence). The CDR3 loop is CASSPGVGPTDTQYF. The DNA of the CDR3 is TGTGCTAGCAGTCCGGGGGTGGGCCCCACAGATACGCAGTATTTT.

V gene TRBV6-6 combines with J gene TRBJ1-5, with D possibly being TRBD1 (5 bases). V shed 6 bases and J shed 7 bases, with 19 bases lying between them. CDR1 and CDR2 (germline): MNHNY, SVGAGI (reference sequence). The length of the CDR3 is 15 residues. Here the CDR3 reads CASRIEDKNQQPQHF. In DNA form, the CDR3 reads TGTGCCAGCAGGATAGAGGACAAGAACCAACAGCCCCAGCATTTT.

The chain combines TRBV4-1 with TRBJ2-7, with TRBD1 identical over 7 bases. CDR1 and CDR2 (germline): MGHRA, YSYEKL. Germline trimming cut 3 bases from V and 0 bases from J; bases unmatched to any gene: 8. This CDR3 is 16 amino acids long. The DNA of the CDR3 is TGCGCCAGCAGCCACAACGTAGGACAGGACTCCTACGAGCAGTACTTC. As protein: CASSHNVGQDSYEQYF.

This clonotype was seen just once. This CDR3 is CASSHSGTALYYGYTF. The CDR3 nucleotides are TGTGCCAGCAGTCATTCGGGAACAGCACTATACTATGGCTACACCTTC. The V call is TRBV6-1, the J call TRBJ1-2; D ambiguous. Germline assignment: CDR1 MNHNS and CDR2 SASEGT. CDR3 size: 16 residues. V lost 5 bases, J lost 3 bases, and 19 bases lay in between.

This clonotype was recorded many times. V is TRBV6-6 and J is TRBJ2-3, with D possibly being TRBD1 (5 bases). With 3 bases removed from V and 1 base from J, the gap between germline ends came to 8 bases. The CDR3 has 14 amino acids. The germline CDR1 and CDR2 sequences are MNHNY and SVGAGI (reference sequence). The CDR3 region is CASSYLTGTDTQYF. The CDR3, as DNA: TGTGCCAGCAGTTATCTGACAGGCACAGATACGCAGTATTTT.

The rearrangement uses TRBV7-9 and TRBJ2-5; 8 bases map to TRBD2. Unmatched junction bases numbered 11, after V lost 5 bases and J lost 3 bases. The CDR3 runs 16 residues. From germline, CDR1 is SEHNR and CDR2 FQNEAQ (reference sequence). CDR3 bases: TGTGCCAGCAGCCGAGGACTAGCCGACCTAAAAGAGACCCAGTACTTC. This gives the protein CASSRGLADLKETQYF.

This clonotype was observed a few times. The chain couples TRBV6-5 to TRBJ1-1, with D tentatively TRBD1 (6 bases). Germline V gene data show CDR1 as MNHEY and CDR2 as SVGAGI. This CDR3 spans 20 amino acids. Trimming stripped 2 bases from V and 2 bases from J, with 27 bases between. DNA of the CDR3: TGTGCCAGCAGTTACCGGACATATACTTCGACGGGACAAGCAAACACTGAAGCTTTCTTT. It encodes CASSYRTYTSTGQANTEAFF.

V is TRBV24-1 and J is TRBJ1-5; D not certain. V was cut by 9 bases and J by 7 bases, with 15 bases left in between. Germline CDR1 and CDR2: KGHDR and SFDVKD. The CDR3 is 13 residues long. Here the CDR3 DNA reads TGTGCCACCCAGGACGGATCTTCACAGCCCCAGCATTTT. Residues: CATQDGSSQPQHF.

CDR3 loop: CASSPLGERGPAGELFF. CDR3 DNA: TGTGCCAGCTCACCCCTCGGGGAGCGGGGTCCGGCCGGGGAGCTGTTTTTT. This chain uses TRBV18 with TRBJ2-2, with 7 bases aligning to TRBD2. The J segment lost 6 bases and the V segment lost 3 bases, leaving 13 bases of the junction unmatched. In germline, CDR1 is KGHSH, CDR2 LQKENI. CDR3 length: 17 residues.